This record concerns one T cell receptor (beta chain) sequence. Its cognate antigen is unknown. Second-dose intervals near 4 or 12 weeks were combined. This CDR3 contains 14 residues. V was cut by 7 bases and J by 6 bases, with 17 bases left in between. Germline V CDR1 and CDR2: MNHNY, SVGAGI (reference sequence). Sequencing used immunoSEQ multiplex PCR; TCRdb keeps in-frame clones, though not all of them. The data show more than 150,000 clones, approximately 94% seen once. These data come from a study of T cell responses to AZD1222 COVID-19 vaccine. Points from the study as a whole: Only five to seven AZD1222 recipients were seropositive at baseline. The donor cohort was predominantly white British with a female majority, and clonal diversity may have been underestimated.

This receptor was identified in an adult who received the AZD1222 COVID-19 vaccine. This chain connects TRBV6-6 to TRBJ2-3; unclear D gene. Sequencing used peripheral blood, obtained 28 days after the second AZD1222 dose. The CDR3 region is CASINREWSDTQYF. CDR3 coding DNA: TGTGCCAGCATTAATAGGGAATGGTCCGATACGCAGTATTTT.